This T cell receptor beta chain originates from a study of regulatory T cells in long-lasting Graves disease. Germline CDR1 is SNHLY and CDR2 is FYNNEI. This CDR3 region has 18 residues. Between the trimmed V and J ends, which lost 0 bases and 5 bases, there was a span of 22 bases. This clonotype appeared many times. Assembly of TCR beta libraries relied on iRepertoire HTBI primers together with Arm-PCR of CDR3 regions. TCRdb re-called the multiplex PCR reads through MiXCR, storing one row per CDR3 protein. The sample lists more than 300,000 distinct CDR3 sequences, around 20% occurring once. Time point denoted: persistent/refractory GD, antithyroid drugs over 5 years with positive TRAb. The TCR library was prepared using RNA isolated from PBMCs.

The sample here was peripheral blood mononuclear cells (PBMCs), taken when the disease was refractory, from a patient treated with antithyroid drugs. V is TRBV2 and J is TRBJ2-5; D is perhaps TRBD2 (6 bases). This sequence originates from a female donor with Graves disease. CDR3 sequence: CASSEAAPRDWSEETQYF. CDR3 DNA: TGTGCCAGCAGTGAAGCGGCCCCCCGGGACTGGTCAGAGGAGACCCAGTACTTC.